Included here is one T cell receptor beta chain sequence, with context. Authors' data handling: Reference gene primer amplification gave estimated nucleated cell counts. Assay used: immunoSEQ multiplex PCR; TCRdb lists only in-frame clones, some missing. For V, J and clone size, that table is used; D and trimming come from the DNA. Of approximately 200,000 clones listed, 94% are singletons. This record belongs to a study of blood T cell repertoires in COVID-19. At the level of the study: Nucleic acid was either cDNA or gDNA, and it came from T cells, B-cell-depleted T cells, or PBMCs.

Patients in Seattle were enrolled during active infection, then followed longitudinally. The CDR3 consists of 15 residues. The germline V gene encodes CDR1 MNHEY and CDR2 SVGAGI. V lost 6 bases and J lost 1; bases outside the gene matches: 7. This rearrangement joins TRBV6-5 to TRBJ2-3, with 7 bases matching TRBD1. Sequencing used peripheral blood. This sequence originates from a man aged 30 to 45 with COVID-19, enrolled during active disease. The CDR3 coding sequence is TGTGCCAGCAGACTGACAGGGATTGGCACAGATACGCAGTATTTT. It is translated as CASRLTGIGTDTQYF.